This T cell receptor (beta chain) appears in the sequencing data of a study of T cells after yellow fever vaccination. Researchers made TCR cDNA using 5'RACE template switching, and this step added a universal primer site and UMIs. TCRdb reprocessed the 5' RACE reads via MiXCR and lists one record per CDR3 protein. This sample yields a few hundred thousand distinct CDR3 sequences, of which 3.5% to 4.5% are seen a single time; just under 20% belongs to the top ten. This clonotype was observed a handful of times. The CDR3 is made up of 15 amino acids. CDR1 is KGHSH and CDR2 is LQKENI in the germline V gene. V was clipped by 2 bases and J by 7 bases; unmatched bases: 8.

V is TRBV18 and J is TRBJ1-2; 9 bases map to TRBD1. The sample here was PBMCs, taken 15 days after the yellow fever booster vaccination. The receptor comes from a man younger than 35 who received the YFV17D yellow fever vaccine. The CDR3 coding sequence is TGTGCCAGCTCACCAGAAACACAGGGGGCGTTTGGCTACACCTTC. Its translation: CASSPETQGAFGYTF.